This T cell receptor beta chain was recorded in a study of blood T cell repertoires in COVID-19 (dated by TCRdb to about 2020). About the investigation overall: The collaborator samples originated in the United States, Italy and Spain and spanned the acute and convalescent phases of COVID-19. The material from the prospective study consisted of cDNA or gDNA derived from T cells, B-cell-depleted T cells, or PBMCs. The dataset comprised deeply sampled blood TCRbeta repertoires from subjects exposed to, actively infected with, or recovered from COVID-19. A freely available public database, intended as a resource for researchers studying the immune response to SARS-CoV-2, is where the repertoires were released. The samples were drawn from the first 160 participants of the ongoing ImmuneRACE study and from about 1,200 subjects provided by 6 global collaborators. Nearly every sample came with metadata listing a de-identified subject ID, COVID-19 status, age in years and sex. HLA class I and class II types, where available, came from metadata supplied by the sample provider rather than from assay-based typing. What the research found in general, with its limitations: How much clinical and demographic metadata was included differed by source and by participant, and the metadata was provided uncurated.

The immunoSEQ Assay, a bias-controlled multiplex PCR, was used to amplify TCRbeta CDR3 regions from genomic DNA. The authors' analysis ran thus. Within the assay, amplification of reference gene primers was used to estimate how many nucleated cells each sample contained. To quantify the absolute abundance of each unique TCRbeta CDR3 rearrangement, sequence reads were collapsed and filtered. For each sample, productive Simpson clonality was calculated as the square root of Simpson's diversity index across productive rearrangements. Imported from immuneACCESS, the table was reduced by TCRdb to in-frame sequences with V and J called. These copies leave out some clones; in studies compared against another copy, an unresolved V gene accounts for under half, and the cause of the remainder is not known. That table supplies the V and J calls and clone size; D and trimming were determined from the DNA. The sample table records 310,000 or so clones; roughly 90% of these occur just once. Of the sample, about 8.9% falls within the top ten clones.

Note on this clone: Its antigen specificity is not known. Base quality data are lacking; no much larger clone is found one base away.

CDR1 and CDR2, looked up from the germline V gene, are SGHTA and FQGTGA. Trimmed from V: 3 bases; trimmed from J: 2 bases; junction bases lacking a gene match: 6. Its CDR3 holds 18 amino acids, cysteine through phenylalanine. The read is trimmed to its CDR3 DNA, 54 bases read in frame from base 1. Participants in the prospective study were aged about 18 to 95 years, lived in about two dozen United States geographic areas, and enrolled through a virtual design. To assign participants to cohorts, the prospective study relied on clinical history that participants themselves reported in a screening survey and a study questionnaire. ImmuneRACE Cohort 3 recovered participants were defined by two consecutive negative NP/OP PCR tests, healthcare professional clearance, or symptom resolution. In the prospective study, whole blood, serum and a nasopharyngeal or oropharyngeal swab were collected from each participant by mobile phlebotomists. Participants in the prospective study had the option to provide additional blood draws and questionnaires over a 2-month period. Prospective study blood samples were shipped either frozen or at room temperature before DNA extraction.

The origin of this receptor is a woman aged 18-35 years who had recovered from COVID-19. The chain is assembled from TRBV7-3 and TRBJ2-3, and 15 bases in between align with TRBD2. Source material: PBMCs or T cells enriched from blood (not recorded which). For the CDR3, the sequence is CASSFRGLAGGYTDTQYF. The nucleotide sequence is given as TGTGCCAGCAGCTTTCGGGGACTAGCGGGGGGATACACAGATACGCAGTATTTT.